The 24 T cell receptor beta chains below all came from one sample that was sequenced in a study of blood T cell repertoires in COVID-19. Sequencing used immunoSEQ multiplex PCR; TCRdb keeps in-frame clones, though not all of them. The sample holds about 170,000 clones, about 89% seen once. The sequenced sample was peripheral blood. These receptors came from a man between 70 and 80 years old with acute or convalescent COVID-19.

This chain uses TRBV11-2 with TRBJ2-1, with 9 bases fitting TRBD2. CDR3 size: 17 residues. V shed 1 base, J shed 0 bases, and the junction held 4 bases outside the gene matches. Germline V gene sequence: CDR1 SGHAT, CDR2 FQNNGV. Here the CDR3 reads CASSLGLTSGSYNEQFF. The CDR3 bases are TGTGCCAGCAGCTTAGGCCTGACTAGCGGCTCCTACAATGAGCAGTTCTTC.

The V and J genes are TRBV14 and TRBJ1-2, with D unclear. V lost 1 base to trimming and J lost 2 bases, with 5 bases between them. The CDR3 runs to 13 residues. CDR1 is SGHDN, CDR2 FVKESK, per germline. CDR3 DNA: TGTGCCAGCAGCCAAGCAGTGAACTATGGCTACACCTTC. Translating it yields CASSQAVNYGYTF.

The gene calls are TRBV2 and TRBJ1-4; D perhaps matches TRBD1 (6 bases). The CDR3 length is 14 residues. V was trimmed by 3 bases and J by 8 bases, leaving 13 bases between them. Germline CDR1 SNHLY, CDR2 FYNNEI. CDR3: CASSDPPQGEKLFF. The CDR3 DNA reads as TGTGCCAGCAGTGACCCTCCCCAGGGGGAAAAACTGTTTTTT. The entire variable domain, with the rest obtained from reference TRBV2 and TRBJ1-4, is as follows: EPEVTQTPSHQVTQMGQEVILRCVPISNHLYFYWYRQILGQKVEFLVSFYNNEISEKSEIFDDQFSVERPDGSNFTLKIRSTKLEDSAMYFCASSDPPQGEKLFFGSGTQLSVL.

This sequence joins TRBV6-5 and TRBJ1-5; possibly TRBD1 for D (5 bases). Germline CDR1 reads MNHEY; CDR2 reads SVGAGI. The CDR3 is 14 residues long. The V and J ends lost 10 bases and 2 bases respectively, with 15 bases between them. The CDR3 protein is CATQPGGRNQPQHF. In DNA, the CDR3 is TGTGCCACCCAACCGGGGGGACGCAATCAGCCCCAGCATTTT.

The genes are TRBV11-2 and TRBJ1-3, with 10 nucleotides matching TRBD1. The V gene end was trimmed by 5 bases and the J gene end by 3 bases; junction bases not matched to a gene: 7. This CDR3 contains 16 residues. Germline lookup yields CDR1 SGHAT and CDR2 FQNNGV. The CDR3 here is CASSRGDRGNGNTIYF. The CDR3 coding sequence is TGTGCCAGCAGCCGGGGGGACAGGGGTAATGGAAACACCATATATTTT. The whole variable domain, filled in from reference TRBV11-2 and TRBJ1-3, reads EAGVAQSPRYKIIEKRQSVAFWCNPISGHATLYWYQQILGQGPKLLIQFQNNGVVDDSQLPKDRFSAERLKGVDSTLKIQPAKLEDSAVYLCASSRGDRGNGNTIYFGEGSWLTVV.

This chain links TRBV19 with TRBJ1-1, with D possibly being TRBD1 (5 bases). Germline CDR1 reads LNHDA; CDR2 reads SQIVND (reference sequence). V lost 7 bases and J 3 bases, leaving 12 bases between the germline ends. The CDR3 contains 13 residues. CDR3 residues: CASNIGAYTEAFF. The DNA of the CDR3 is TGTGCCAGTAATATTGGGGCCTACACTGAAGCTTTCTTT.

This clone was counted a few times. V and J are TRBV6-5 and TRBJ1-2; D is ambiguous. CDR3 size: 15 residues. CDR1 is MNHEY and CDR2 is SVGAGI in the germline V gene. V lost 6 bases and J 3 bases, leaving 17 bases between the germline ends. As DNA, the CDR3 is TGTGCCAGCAGCCAAAGACTCCCCACGGACTATGGCTACACCTTC. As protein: CASSQRLPTDYGYTF.

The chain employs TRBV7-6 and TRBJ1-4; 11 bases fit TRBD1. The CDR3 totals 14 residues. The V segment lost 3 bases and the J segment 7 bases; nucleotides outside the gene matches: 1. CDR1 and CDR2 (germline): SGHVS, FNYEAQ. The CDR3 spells CASSFGTGGEKLFF. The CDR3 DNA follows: TGTGCCAGCAGCTTTGGGACAGGGGGTGAAAAACTGTTTTTT.

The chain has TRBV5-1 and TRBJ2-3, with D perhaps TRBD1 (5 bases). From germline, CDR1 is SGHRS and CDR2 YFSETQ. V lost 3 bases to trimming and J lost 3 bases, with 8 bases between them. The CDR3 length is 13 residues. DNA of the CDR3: TGCGCCAGCAGCTCAGGACAAACAGATACGCAGTATTTT. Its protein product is CASSSGQTDTQYF.

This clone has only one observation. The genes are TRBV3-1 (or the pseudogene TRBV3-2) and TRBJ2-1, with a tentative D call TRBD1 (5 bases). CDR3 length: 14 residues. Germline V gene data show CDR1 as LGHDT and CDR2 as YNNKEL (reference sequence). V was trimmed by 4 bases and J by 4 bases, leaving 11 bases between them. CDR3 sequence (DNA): TGTGCCAGCAGCCGAACGACAGTTTACAATGAGCAGTTCTTC. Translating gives CASSRTTVYNEQFF.

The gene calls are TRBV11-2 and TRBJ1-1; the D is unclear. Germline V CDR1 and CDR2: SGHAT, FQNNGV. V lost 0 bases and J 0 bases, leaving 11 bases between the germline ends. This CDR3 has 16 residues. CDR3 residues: CASSLDPGALNTEAFF. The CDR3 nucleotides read TGTGCCAGCAGCTTAGATCCGGGAGCATTGAACACTGAAGCTTTCTTT.

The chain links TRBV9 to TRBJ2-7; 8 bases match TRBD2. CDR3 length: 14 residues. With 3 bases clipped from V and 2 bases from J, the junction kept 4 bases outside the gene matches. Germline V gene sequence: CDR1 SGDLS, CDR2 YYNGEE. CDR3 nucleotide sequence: TGTGCCAGCAGCGGCGAGCGGGGGCCCTACGAGCAGTACTTC. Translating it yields CASSGERGPYEQYF.

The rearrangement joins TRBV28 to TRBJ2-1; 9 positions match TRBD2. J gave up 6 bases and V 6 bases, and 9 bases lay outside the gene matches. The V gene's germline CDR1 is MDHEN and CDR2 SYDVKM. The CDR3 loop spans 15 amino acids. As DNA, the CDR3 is TGTGCCAGCAGGTCGACTAGCGGAGATGTCAATGAGCAGTTCTTC. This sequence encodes CASRSTSGDVNEQFF.

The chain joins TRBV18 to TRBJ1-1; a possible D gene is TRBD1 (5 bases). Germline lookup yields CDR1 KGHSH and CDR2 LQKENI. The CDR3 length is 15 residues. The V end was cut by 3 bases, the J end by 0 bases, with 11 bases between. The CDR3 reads CASSPNTGMNTEAFF. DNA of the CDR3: TGTGCCAGCTCACCTAACACAGGCATGAACACTGAAGCTTTCTTT. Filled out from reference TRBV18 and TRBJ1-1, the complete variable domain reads NAGVMQNPRHLVRRRGQEARLRCSPMKGHSHVYWYRQLPEEGLKFMVYLQKENIIDESGMPKERFSAEFPKEGPSILRIQQVVRGDSAAYFCASSPNTGMNTEAFFGQGTRLTVV.

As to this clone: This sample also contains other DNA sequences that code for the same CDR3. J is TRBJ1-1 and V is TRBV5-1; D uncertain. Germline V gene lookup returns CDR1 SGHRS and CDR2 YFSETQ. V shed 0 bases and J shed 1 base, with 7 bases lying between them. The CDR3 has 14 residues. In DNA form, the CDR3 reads TGCGCCAGCAGCTTGGTGGCAGGGAACACTGAAGCTTTCTTT. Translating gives CASSLVAGNTEAFF. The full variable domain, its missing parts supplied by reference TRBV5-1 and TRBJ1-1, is KAGVTQTPRYLIKTRGQQVTLSCSPISGHRSVSWYQQTPGQGLQFLFEYFSETQRNKGNFPGRFSGRQFSNSRSEMNVSTLELGDSALYLCASSLVAGNTEAFFGQGTRLTVV.

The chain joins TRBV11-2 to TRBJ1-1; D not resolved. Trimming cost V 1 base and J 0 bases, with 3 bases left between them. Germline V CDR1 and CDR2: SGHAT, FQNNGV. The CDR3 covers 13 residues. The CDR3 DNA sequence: TGTGCCAGCAGCTTAGCTCTGAACACTGAAGCTTTCTTT. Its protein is CASSLALNTEAFF.

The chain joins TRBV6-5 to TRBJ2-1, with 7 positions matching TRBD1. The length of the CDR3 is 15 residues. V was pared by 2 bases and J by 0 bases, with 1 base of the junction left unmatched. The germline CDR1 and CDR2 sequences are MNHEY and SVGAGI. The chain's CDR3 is CASSYRDSSYNEQFF. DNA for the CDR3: TGTGCCAGCAGTTACCGGGACAGCTCCTACAATGAGCAGTTCTTC.

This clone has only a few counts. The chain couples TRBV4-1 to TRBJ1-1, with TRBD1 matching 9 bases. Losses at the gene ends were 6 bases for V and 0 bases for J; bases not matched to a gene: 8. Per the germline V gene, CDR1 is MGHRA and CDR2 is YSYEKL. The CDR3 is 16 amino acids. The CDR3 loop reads CASRGLGTGLNTEAFF. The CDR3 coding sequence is TGCGCCAGCAGGGGCCTTGGGACAGGGCTGAACACTGAAGCTTTCTTT.

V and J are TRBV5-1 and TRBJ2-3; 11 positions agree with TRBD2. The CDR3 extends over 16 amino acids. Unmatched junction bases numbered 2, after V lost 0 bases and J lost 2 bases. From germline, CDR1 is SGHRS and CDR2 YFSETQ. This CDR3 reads CASSLELAGDTDTQYF. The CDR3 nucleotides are TGCGCCAGCAGCTTGGAACTAGCGGGGGACACAGATACGCAGTATTTT.

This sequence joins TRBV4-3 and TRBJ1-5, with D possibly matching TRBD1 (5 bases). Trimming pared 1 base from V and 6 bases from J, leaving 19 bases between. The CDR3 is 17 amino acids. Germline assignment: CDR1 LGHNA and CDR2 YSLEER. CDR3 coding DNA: TGCGCCAGCAGCCAAGTAGTCGGGGGACCCCAGGGTCAGCCCCAGCATTTT. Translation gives CASSQVVGGPQGQPQHF.

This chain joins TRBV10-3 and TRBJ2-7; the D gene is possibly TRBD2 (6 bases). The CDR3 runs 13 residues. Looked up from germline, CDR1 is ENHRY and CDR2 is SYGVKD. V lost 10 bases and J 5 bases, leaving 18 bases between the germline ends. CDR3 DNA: TGTGCCACCGGGAGAGGTGGGACCAACGAGCAGTACTTC. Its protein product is CATGRGGTNEQYF.

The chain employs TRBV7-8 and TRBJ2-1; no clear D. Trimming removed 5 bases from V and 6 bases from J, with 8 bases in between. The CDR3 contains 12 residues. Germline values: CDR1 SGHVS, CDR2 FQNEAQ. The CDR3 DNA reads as TGTGCCAGCAGCGTCCTAGGCAATGAGCAGTTCTTC. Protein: CASSVLGNEQFF.

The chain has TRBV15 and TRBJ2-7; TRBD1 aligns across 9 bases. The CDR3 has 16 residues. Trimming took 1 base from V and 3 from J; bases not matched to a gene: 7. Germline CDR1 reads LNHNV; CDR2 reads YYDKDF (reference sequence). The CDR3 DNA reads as TGTGCCACCAGCAGAGCCTATCCGGGACAGGGCTACGAGCAGTACTTC. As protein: CATSRAYPGQGYEQYF.

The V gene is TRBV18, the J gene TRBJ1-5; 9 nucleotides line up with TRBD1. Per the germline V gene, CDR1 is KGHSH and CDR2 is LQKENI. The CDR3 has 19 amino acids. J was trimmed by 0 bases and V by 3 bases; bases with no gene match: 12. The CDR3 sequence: CASSPVDRGRTHSNQPQHF. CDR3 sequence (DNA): TGTGCCAGCTCACCTGTGGACAGGGGCCGCACACATAGCAATCAGCCCCAGCATTTT.